This is a list of T cell receptor beta chains from one sample in a study of somatic mutations in cytotoxic T cells in rheumatoid arthritis. This table comes from immunoSEQ multiplex PCR, and its TCRdb copy is limited to in-frame clones, with some not included. Counted here are several thousand clones, roughly 73% occurring once; the ten biggest clones make up 4.5% to 5%. Source material: CD8+ T cells sorted from blood. These receptors all come from an adult with rheumatoid arthritis. Each CDR3 is given with its conserved first and last residue. D genes are given only for firm matches. A clone size is listed for some rows: how often the clone was seen (once, few, many), or a class if it is expanded.

TGTGCCAGCAGCTTCGGATTGACGAACTATGGCTACACCTTC,CASSFGLTNYGYTF,TRBV5-6,-,-,TRBJ1-2
TGTGCCAGCAGCTTGAACCTGGACGGCACCGAGCAGTACTTC,CASSLNLDGTEQYF,TRBV7-8,-,-,TRBJ2-7
TGTGCCAGCAGTCTGGAGGGGGAGACCCAGTACTTC,CASSLEGETQYF,TRBV2,-,-,TRBJ2-5
TGTGCCAGCAGCCCCCTTGGGGACAGGAGCAATGAGCAGTTCTTC,CASSPLGDRSNEQFF,TRBV7-3,-,TRBD1,TRBJ2-1
TGTGCCAGCAGCGTCGACGGATACTCCAGCTCCTACGAGCAGTACTTC,CASSVDGYSSSYEQYF,TRBV9,-,-,TRBJ2-7
TGTGCCAGCAGCCCAGGTTATAATTCACCCCTCCACTTT,CASSPGYNSPLHF,TRBV2,once,-,TRBJ1-6
TGTGCCAGCTCAGAACAGGTTTCTTACTCTGGGGCCAACGTCCTGACTTTC,CASSEQVSYSGANVLTF,TRBV18,-,-,TRBJ2-6
TGTGCCAGCAGCTCCAACTATGGCTACACCTTC,CASSSNYGYTF,TRBV5-6,few,-,TRBJ1-2
TGTGCCAGCGCGGGGACAGGGAGACATGAAAAACTGTTTTTT,CASAGTGRHEKLFF,TRBV27,-,TRBD1,TRBJ1-4
TGTGCCAGCAGCTTAGCCCTAACTAGCGGGAGGAGGGTCTCGCAAGAGACCCAGTACTTC,CASSLALTSGRRVSQETQYF,TRBV7-2,-,TRBD2,TRBJ2-5
TGTGCCAGCCAGATCCAGGGTCCTTACTCGGCCAATGGCAATCAGCCCCAGCATTTT,CASQIQGPYSANGNQPQHF,TRBV19,-,-,TRBJ1-5
TGTGCCAGCAGTACCCGGGGGGCGAGAGATACGCAGTATTTT,CASSTRGARDTQYF,TRBV25-1,-,-,TRBJ2-3
TGTGCCAGCTCACCGGGGGAGGGCAGCCCGCTTCACTCTGGAAACACCATATATTTT,CASSPGEGSPLHSGNTIYF,TRBV18,-,-,TRBJ1-3
TGTGCCAGCAGTTTGGGGGGGCCCACCGGGGAGCTGTTTTTT,CASSLGGPTGELFF,TRBV27,few,-,TRBJ2-2
TGTGCCAGCAGCCCAACGACTAGCTCCTACGAGCAGTACTTC,CASSPTTSSYEQYF,TRBV28,-,-,TRBJ2-7
TGCAGCGTTGAAAAGGGTTCAGGGGGGGCTGAAGCTTTCTTT,CSVEKGSGGAEAFF,TRBV29-1,-,TRBD1,TRBJ1-1
TGTGCCAGCTCACCCCTGGAGGGAGGCTACGAGCAGTACTTC,CASSPLEGGYEQYF,TRBV18,-,-,TRBJ2-7
TGTGCCAGCAGAACAGGAGACACTGAAGCTTTCTTT,CASRTGDTEAFF,TRBV6-5,-,-,TRBJ1-1
TGTGCCAGCAGCTCTGTCTTAGGGGGGGCGGGAAATGAGCAGTTCTTC,CASSSVLGGAGNEQFF,TRBV27,-,-,TRBJ2-1
TGTGCCAGCAGCGACTCACTAGCGGGAGAGGGGACCCAGTACTTC,CASSDSLAGEGTQYF,TRBV5-6,-,TRBD2,TRBJ2-5
TGCGCCAGCAGCCAAGACTTCGGCCAGGGGGCAGATACGCAGTATTTT,CASSQDFGQGADTQYF,TRBV4-3,-,TRBD1,TRBJ2-3
TGTGCCAGCAGTCTCCGGACTAGCGGGATTTATGAGCAGTTCTTC,CASSLRTSGIYEQFF,TRBV28,-,TRBD2,TRBJ2-1
TGCAGCGTGCCCGGGACAGGGCCTGGCTACACCTTC,CSVPGTGPGYTF,TRBV29-1,few,TRBD1,TRBJ1-2
TGTGCCCGTCAGGGGGGTGGTGAAGGCTACACCTTC,CARQGGGEGYTF,TRBV2,-,TRBD1,TRBJ1-2
TGTGCCATCACGGACAGCTCGGTCACAGATACGCAGTATTTT,CAITDSSVTDTQYF,TRBV10-3,few,-,TRBJ2-3
TGTGCCACCCGTGGATTTCGGGAGGGAACCGGGGAGCTGTTTTTT,CATRGFREGTGELFF,TRBV19,few,TRBD2,TRBJ2-2
TGTGCCAGCAGCCAGGTCACCGGGGAAGAGAACACTGAAGCTTTCTTT,CASSQVTGEENTEAFF,TRBV4-2,-,-,TRBJ1-1
TGTGCCAGCAGCTCGGAAGTTAGCGGGGGGGCCAAAGATACGCAGTATTTT,CASSSEVSGGAKDTQYF,TRBV7-3,-,TRBD2,TRBJ2-3
TGTGCCAGCAGCATAACCTCGAACACTGAAGCTTTCTTT,CASSITSNTEAFF,TRBV7-9,few,-,TRBJ1-1
TGCGCCAGCAGCGCCTGGGTGGACGGGACCTCCTACAATGAGCAGTTCTTC,CASSAWVDGTSYNEQFF,TRBV5-1,-,-,TRBJ2-1
TGTGCCAGCAGTCCCGTGGGGGATAGCAATCAGCCCCAGCATTTT,CASSPVGDSNQPQHF,TRBV28,-,-,TRBJ1-5
TGTGCCAGCAGCGTAGCCCCTAGCGAGCTCACAGATACGCAGTATTTT,CASSVAPSELTDTQYF,TRBV9,-,-,TRBJ2-3
TGTGCCAGCGGCATGAGCGGGGGCTCCTACGAGCAGTACTTC,CASGMSGGSYEQYF,TRBV27,-,TRBD2,TRBJ2-7
TGCGCCGTCTCATCAGCGGGGGCCTACAATGAGCAGTTCTTC,CAVSSAGAYNEQFF,TRBV10-2,once,TRBD2,TRBJ2-1
TGTGCCAGTAGTCAAGGACTAGCGGGGGGGCCCGGGGCCGGGGAGCTGTTTTTT,CASSQGLAGGPGAGELFF,TRBV19,once,TRBD2,TRBJ2-2
TGTGCCAGCAGCTTCCCGGGGGGGGGTGAGCAGTTCTTC,CASSFPGGGEQFF,TRBV7-6,-,TRBD2,TRBJ2-1
TGTGCCAGCAGCCTAAGCACAGATACGCAGTATTTT,CASSLSTDTQYF,TRBV5-4,-,-,TRBJ2-3
TGCGCCAGCAGCTTGGACGGGGCGTTGAATTCACCCCTCCACTTT,CASSLDGALNSPLHF,TRBV5-1,-,-,TRBJ1-6
TGTGCCAGCAGCCTCGACAGGAGGAATGAAAAACTGTTTTTT,CASSLDRRNEKLFF,TRBV27,-,-,TRBJ1-4
TGCGCCAGCAGGGGGACCAGTGGCTACACCTTC,CASRGTSGYTF,TRBV4-1,-,-,TRBJ1-2
TGTGCCAGTAGTATACAGGGGGCGCAGTCCGAGCAGTACTTC,CASSIQGAQSEQYF,TRBV19,few,TRBD1,TRBJ2-7
TGTGCCAGCAGCTCCAGTGCAAATCGTCCGCTCTGGGCCAACGTCCTGACTTTC,CASSSSANRPLWANVLTF,TRBV13,-,-,TRBJ2-6
TGTGCCAGCAGTTTATCTGGGACAGGGTCTGGGGCCAACGTCCTGACTTTC,CASSLSGTGSGANVLTF,TRBV27,-,TRBD1,TRBJ2-6
TGTGCCAGCAGCACCGGGACAGGGGGGCTCAATGAGCAGTTCTTC,CASSTGTGGLNEQFF,TRBV27,-,TRBD1,TRBJ2-1
TGTGCCAGCAGGTCGACTTTAGGGACTGAAGCTTTCTTT,CASRSTLGTEAFF,TRBV7-9,hyperexpanded,-,TRBJ1-1